Listed below are T cell receptor beta chains from one sample, sequenced in a study of beta chain features in type 1 diabetes. Profiling relied on immunoSEQ multiplex PCR, and the TCRdb table lists in-frame clones only, not all of them. The repertoire holds roughly 130,000 clones, with 16% as singletons. The sequenced sample consisted of central memory CD4+ T cells from blood. These receptors came from a man aged 25-40 years with type 1 diabetes. Both conserved end residues are part of each CDR3. A D gene is named only where the DNA matches it firmly. Size values are once, few and many counts, or a class for expanded clones, and some rows have none.

j_gene: TRBJ1-6; v_gene: TRBV18; abundance: few; d_gene: .; CDR3aa: CASSPLGVDSPLHF; CDR3nt: TGTGCCAGCTCACCATTAGGGGTGGATTCACCCCTCCACTTT
j_gene: TRBJ2-7; v_gene: TRBV5-4; abundance: .; d_gene: .; CDR3aa: CASSWTDSTYEQYF; CDR3nt: TGTGCCAGCAGCTGGACCGACAGTACCTACGAGCAGTACTTC
j_gene: TRBJ2-2; v_gene: TRBV14; abundance: many; d_gene: TRBD2; CDR3aa: CASSLGLAANTGELFF; CDR3nt: TGTGCCAGCAGCCTAGGACTAGCGGCTAACACCGGGGAGCTGTTTTTT
j_gene: TRBJ1-1; v_gene: TRBV2; abundance: few; d_gene: .; CDR3aa: CASSEQGQSTEAFF; CDR3nt: TGTGCCAGCAGTGAACAGGGGCAGAGCACTGAAGCTTTCTTT
j_gene: TRBJ2-5; v_gene: TRBV29-1; abundance: .; d_gene: .; CDR3aa: CSVEASETQYF; CDR3nt: TGCAGCGTTGAGGCGAGTGAGACCCAGTACTTC
j_gene: TRBJ1-1; v_gene: TRBV29-1; abundance: .; d_gene: .; CDR3aa: CSVVEQANTEAFF; CDR3nt: TGCAGCGTTGTGGAACAGGCCAACACTGAAGCTTTCTTT
j_gene: TRBJ2-1; v_gene: TRBV11-3; abundance: few; d_gene: .; CDR3aa: CASSLANYNEQFF; CDR3nt: TGTGCCAGCAGCTTAGCCAACTACAATGAGCAGTTCTTC
j_gene: TRBJ1-1; v_gene: TRBV5-1; abundance: .; d_gene: .; CDR3aa: CASSLAGKTEAFF; CDR3nt: TGCGCCAGCAGCTTGGCGGGGAAGACTGAAGCTTTCTTT
j_gene: TRBJ2-1; v_gene: TRBV5-1; abundance: .; d_gene: .; CDR3aa: CASSFGALTRDEQFF; CDR3nt: TGCGCCAGCAGCTTCGGAGCGCTCACTAGGGATGAGCAGTTCTTC
j_gene: TRBJ2-5; v_gene: TRBV4-2; abundance: .; d_gene: TRBD1; CDR3aa: CASSPDGQGRKTQYF; CDR3nt: TGTGCCAGCAGCCCCGATGGACAGGGACGGAAGACCCAGTACTTC
j_gene: TRBJ2-7; v_gene: TRBV4-2; abundance: few; d_gene: TRBD2; CDR3aa: CASSHRLAGETYEQYF; CDR3nt: TGTGCCAGCAGCCATCGACTAGCGGGGGAAACCTACGAGCAGTACTTC
j_gene: TRBJ1-5; v_gene: TRBV30; abundance: .; d_gene: .; CDR3aa: CAWAGQFNQPQHF; CDR3nt: TGTGCCTGGGCGGGGCAGTTCAATCAGCCCCAGCATTTT
j_gene: TRBJ1-6; v_gene: TRBV2; abundance: .; d_gene: .; CDR3aa: CASGVLTGGNSPLHF; CDR3nt: TGTGCCAGCGGGGTCCTGACAGGAGGTAATTCACCCCTCCACTTT
j_gene: TRBJ2-5; v_gene: TRBV15; abundance: .; d_gene: .; CDR3aa: CATSRDRRVGETQYF; CDR3nt: TGTGCCACCAGCAGAGATAGGAGGGTCGGGGAGACCCAGTACTTC
j_gene: TRBJ2-3; v_gene: TRBV5-1; abundance: .; d_gene: .; CDR3aa: CASSLSAPPTDTQYF; CDR3nt: TGCGCCAGCAGCTTGTCGGCCCCGCCGACAGATACGCAGTATTTT
j_gene: TRBJ1-1; v_gene: TRBV13; abundance: few; d_gene: .; CDR3aa: CASSTDRNTEAFF; CDR3nt: TGTGCCAGCAGCACGGACAGGAACACTGAAGCTTTCTTT
j_gene: TRBJ2-3; v_gene: TRBV7-9; abundance: .; d_gene: .; CDR3aa: CASSQDSDTQYF; CDR3nt: TGTGCCAGCAGCCAGGATTCAGATACGCAGTATTTT
j_gene: TRBJ1-5; v_gene: TRBV6-6; abundance: .; d_gene: TRBD1; CDR3aa: CASSKGTDSNQPQHF; CDR3nt: TGTGCCAGCAGCAAAGGGACAGATAGCAATCAGCCCCAGCATTTT
j_gene: TRBJ2-3; v_gene: TRBV7-9; abundance: few; d_gene: TRBD2; CDR3aa: CASSLNSGTDTQYF; CDR3nt: TGTGCCAGCAGCCTGAATAGCGGGACAGATACGCAGTATTTT
j_gene: TRBJ1-2; v_gene: TRBV7-2; abundance: few; d_gene: TRBD1; CDR3aa: CASSLTGEGGYTF; CDR3nt: TGTGCCAGCAGCTTAACAGGGGAGGGCGGCTACACCTTC
j_gene: TRBJ1-2; v_gene: TRBV5-4; abundance: .; d_gene: .; CDR3aa: CASSASTAIGYGYTF; CDR3nt: TGTGCCAGCAGCGCCTCGACAGCAATAGGCTATGGCTACACCTTC
j_gene: TRBJ1-2; v_gene: TRBV18; abundance: few; d_gene: .; CDR3aa: CASSIGPTGGDGYTF; CDR3nt: TGTGCCAGCTCAATAGGCCCAACGGGGGGCGATGGCTACACCTTC
j_gene: TRBJ2-3; v_gene: TRBV18; abundance: .; d_gene: .; CDR3aa: CASCEGASTDTQYF; CDR3nt: TGTGCCAGCTGTGAGGGAGCTAGCACAGATACGCAGTATTTT
j_gene: TRBJ1-2; v_gene: TRBV6-5; abundance: .; d_gene: TRBD1; CDR3aa: CASSRRDRINGYTF; CDR3nt: TGTGCCAGCAGTCGCCGGGACAGGATTAATGGCTACACCTTC
j_gene: TRBJ2-3; v_gene: TRBV7-9; abundance: many; d_gene: .; CDR3aa: CASSQTGAQTDTQYF; CDR3nt: TGTGCCAGCAGCCAGACTGGGGCACAAACAGATACGCAGTATTTT
j_gene: TRBJ2-7; v_gene: TRBV29-1; abundance: few; d_gene: .; CDR3aa: CSVLVGRDAEQYF; CDR3nt: TGCAGCGTTTTAGTGGGCAGGGATGCCGAGCAGTACTTC
j_gene: TRBJ2-3; v_gene: TRBV2; abundance: .; d_gene: .; CDR3aa: CASSTLDTQYF; CDR3nt: TGTGCCAGCAGCACTTTGGATACGCAGTATTTT
j_gene: TRBJ2-5; v_gene: TRBV7-9; abundance: .; d_gene: TRBD1; CDR3aa: CASSSPTGGLPQETQYF; CDR3nt: TGTGCCAGCAGCTCTCCTACAGGGGGATTACCCCAAGAGACCCAGTACTTC
j_gene: TRBJ1-2; v_gene: TRBV11-3; abundance: .; d_gene: .; CDR3aa: CASSLEGGMVYGYTF; CDR3nt: TGTGCCAGCAGCTTAGAAGGAGGGATGGTCTATGGCTACACCTTC
j_gene: TRBJ1-3; v_gene: TRBV19; abundance: few; d_gene: .; CDR3aa: CASRALAGSIYF; CDR3nt: TGTGCCAGTAGAGCCCTGGCAGGGTCCATATATTTT
j_gene: TRBJ2-3; v_gene: TRBV7-8; abundance: .; d_gene: TRBD1; CDR3aa: CASSLQGASTDTQYF; CDR3nt: TGTGCCAGCAGCCTACAGGGGGCTAGCACAGATACGCAGTATTTT
j_gene: TRBJ2-7; v_gene: TRBV28; abundance: few; d_gene: .; CDR3aa: CASSTFPNGYEQYF; CDR3nt: TGTGCCAGCAGTACATTCCCGAACGGCTACGAGCAGTACTTC
j_gene: TRBJ2-1; v_gene: TRBV9; abundance: .; d_gene: TRBD2; CDR3aa: CASSVAGGLNEQFF; CDR3nt: TGTGCCAGCAGCGTAGCGGGGGGGCTGAATGAGCAGTTCTTC
j_gene: TRBJ2-7; v_gene: TRBV7-2; abundance: few; d_gene: .; CDR3aa: CASSLGDPAHEQYF; CDR3nt: TGTGCCAGCAGCTTAGGGGATCCCGCCCACGAGCAGTACTTC
j_gene: TRBJ2-7; v_gene: TRBV30; abundance: few; d_gene: .; CDR3aa: CAWSEVSSYEQYF; CDR3nt: TGTGCCTGGAGCGAGGTTTCCTCCTACGAGCAGTACTTC
j_gene: TRBJ2-2; v_gene: TRBV4-3; abundance: .; d_gene: .; CDR3aa: CASSQDGYRSTGELFF; CDR3nt: TGCGCCAGCAGCCAAGATGGGTACAGGTCAACCGGGGAGCTGTTTTTT
j_gene: TRBJ2-3; v_gene: TRBV7-9; abundance: .; d_gene: .; CDR3aa: CASSHEVSPDTQYF; CDR3nt: TGTGCCAGCAGCCATGAAGTTTCCCCAGATACGCAGTATTTT
j_gene: TRBJ2-1; v_gene: TRBV5-1; abundance: few; d_gene: TRBD1; CDR3aa: CASSPRQGAYNEQFF; CDR3nt: TGCGCCAGCAGCCCTAGACAGGGGGCCTACAATGAGCAGTTCTTC
j_gene: TRBJ2-5; v_gene: TRBV6-7; abundance: .; d_gene: .; CDR3aa: CASSGNPGGQETQYF; CDR3nt: TGTGCCAGCAGTGGGAACCCAGGAGGACAAGAGACCCAGTACTTC
j_gene: TRBJ2-7; v_gene: TRBV9; abundance: few; d_gene: TRBD1; CDR3aa: CASSVAGDRGYEQYF; CDR3nt: TGTGCCAGCAGCGTAGCCGGGGACAGGGGCTACGAGCAGTACTTC
j_gene: TRBJ2-1; v_gene: TRBV27; abundance: .; d_gene: TRBD2; CDR3aa: CASSSRLAGTRGLYNEQFF; CDR3nt: TGTGCCAGCAGTTCCCGACTAGCGGGGACTCGTGGGTTATACAATGAGCAGTTCTTC
j_gene: TRBJ2-4; v_gene: TRBV19; abundance: .; d_gene: .; CDR3aa: CASSMRLENIQYF; CDR3nt: TGTGCCAGTAGTATGCGTTTAGAAAACATTCAGTACTTC
j_gene: TRBJ2-5; v_gene: TRBV4-3; abundance: .; d_gene: TRBD2; CDR3aa: CASSQDLGGQETQYF; CDR3nt: TGCGCCAGCAGCCAAGATCTGGGGGGGCAAGAGACCCAGTACTTC
j_gene: TRBJ2-3; v_gene: TRBV5-6; abundance: many; d_gene: .; CDR3aa: CASSSYATDTQYF; CDR3nt: TGTGCCAGCAGCTCCTATGCTACAGATACGCAGTATTTT